This is a list of T cell receptor beta chains from one sample in a study of T-cell memory formation after mild COVID-19. A single record per CDR3 protein comes from TCRdb applying MiXCR to the 5' RACE reads. The sample lists hundreds of thousands of distinct CDR3 sequences, 18% seen once, with around 12% in the top ten. The material sequenced was PBMCs or a T cell subset sorted from them (not recorded which). All receptors come from an adult woman who had mild COVID-19 (a few samples of this study predate the infection). Cell type and time point are not known. Both conserved end residues are part of each CDR3. D genes are given only for firm matches. Clone size is stated in some rows and not others, as once, few, many or a class when expanded.

clone_size: few; v_call: TRBV7-3; d_call: NA; j_call: TRBJ2-1; cdr3_nt: TGTGCCAGCAGCAAGGCGGCAGTGGGGCCCTCCTACAATGAGCAGTTCTTC; cdr3_aa: CASSKAAVGPSYNEQFF
clone_size: NA; v_call: TRBV7-9; d_call: TRBD2; j_call: TRBJ2-5; cdr3_nt: TGTGCCAGCAGCTCTAGCGGGGGGTCTGAGACCCAGTACTTC; cdr3_aa: CASSSSGGSETQYF
clone_size: NA; v_call: TRBV5-1; d_call: NA; j_call: TRBJ2-6; cdr3_nt: TGCGCCAGCAGCTTGGCGACAGCTGCTGGGGCCAACGTCCTGACTTTC; cdr3_aa: CASSLATAAGANVLTF
clone_size: NA; v_call: TRBV5-4; d_call: NA; j_call: TRBJ2-5; cdr3_nt: TGTGCCAGCAGCTTGACCGGAGACCAAGAGACCCAGTACTTC; cdr3_aa: CASSLTGDQETQYF
clone_size: NA; v_call: TRBV27; d_call: TRBD1; j_call: TRBJ1-5; cdr3_nt: TGTGCCAGCAGACGGACAGGGAATAGCAATCAGCCCCAGCATTTT; cdr3_aa: CASRRTGNSNQPQHF
clone_size: NA; v_call: TRBV5-1; d_call: TRBD1; j_call: TRBJ2-7; cdr3_nt: TGCGCCAGCAGAACAGGGGACGTCTCCTACGAGCAGTACTTC; cdr3_aa: CASRTGDVSYEQYF
clone_size: NA; v_call: TRBV29-1; d_call: NA; j_call: TRBJ2-3; cdr3_nt: TGCAGCGCCGGATGGGGCGCAGATACGCAGTATTTT; cdr3_aa: CSAGWGADTQYF
clone_size: NA; v_call: TRBV6-5; d_call: NA; j_call: TRBJ2-3; cdr3_nt: TGTGCCAGCAGTTACGCGGGGCTAACTAGCACAGATACGCAGTATTTT; cdr3_aa: CASSYAGLTSTDTQYF
clone_size: few; v_call: TRBV5-5; d_call: TRBD2; j_call: TRBJ2-4; cdr3_nt: TGTGCCAGCAGCTTCTCGACTAGCGGGAGGAACATTCAGTACTTC; cdr3_aa: CASSFSTSGRNIQYF
clone_size: few; v_call: TRBV4-3; d_call: TRBD2; j_call: TRBJ2-5; cdr3_nt: TGCGCCAGCAGCCAAGAGGCTACTAGCGTGAAGACCCAGTACTTC; cdr3_aa: CASSQEATSVKTQYF
clone_size: few; v_call: TRBV6-2/TRBV6-3; d_call: NA; j_call: TRBJ2-7; cdr3_nt: TGTGCCAGCAGTTACTCGCGGACCAGGGGATCCTACGAGCAGTACTTC; cdr3_aa: CASSYSRTRGSYEQYF
clone_size: few; v_call: TRBV5-6; d_call: NA; j_call: TRBJ1-1; cdr3_nt: TGTGCCAGCAGCTCATTGACAGGTCCTGAAGCTTTCTTT; cdr3_aa: CASSSLTGPEAFF
clone_size: NA; v_call: TRBV6-2/TRBV6-3; d_call: TRBD2; j_call: TRBJ2-7; cdr3_nt: TGTGCCAGCAGTTACAAGGGAGGGAAGCTCGAGCAGTACTTC; cdr3_aa: CASSYKGGKLEQYF